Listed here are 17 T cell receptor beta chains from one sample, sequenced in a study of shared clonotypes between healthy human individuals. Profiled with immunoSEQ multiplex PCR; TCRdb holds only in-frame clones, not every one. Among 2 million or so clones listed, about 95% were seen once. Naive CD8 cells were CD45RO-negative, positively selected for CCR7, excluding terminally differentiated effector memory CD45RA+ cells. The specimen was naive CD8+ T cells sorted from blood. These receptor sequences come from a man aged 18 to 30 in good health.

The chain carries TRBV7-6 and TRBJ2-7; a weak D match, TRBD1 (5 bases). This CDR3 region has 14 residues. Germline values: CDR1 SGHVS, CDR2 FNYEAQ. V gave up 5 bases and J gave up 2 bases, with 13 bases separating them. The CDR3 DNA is TGTGCCAGCAGCCAGGGTCCCCCTACCTACGAGCAGTACTTC. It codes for CASSQGPPTYEQYF.

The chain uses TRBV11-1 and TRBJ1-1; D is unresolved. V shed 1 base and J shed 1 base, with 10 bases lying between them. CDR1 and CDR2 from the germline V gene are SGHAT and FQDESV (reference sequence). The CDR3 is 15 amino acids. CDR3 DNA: TGTGCCAGCAGCTTAGTTGGGGAGTGGAACACTGAAGCTTTCTTT. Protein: CASSLVGEWNTEAFF.

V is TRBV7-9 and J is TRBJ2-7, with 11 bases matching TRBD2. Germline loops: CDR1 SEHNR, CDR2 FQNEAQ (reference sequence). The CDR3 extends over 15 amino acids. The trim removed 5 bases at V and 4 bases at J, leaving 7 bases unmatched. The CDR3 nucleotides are TGTGCCAGCAGCCTTAGCGGGGGGGATCTTTACGAGCAGTACTTC. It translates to CASSLSGGDLYEQYF.

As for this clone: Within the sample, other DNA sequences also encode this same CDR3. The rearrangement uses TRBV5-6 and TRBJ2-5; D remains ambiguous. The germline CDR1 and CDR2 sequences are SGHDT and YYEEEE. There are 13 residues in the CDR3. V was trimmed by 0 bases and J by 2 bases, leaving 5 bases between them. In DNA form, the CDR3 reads TGTGCCAGCAGCTTGGATCTACAAGAGACCCAGTACTTC. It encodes CASSLDLQETQYF.

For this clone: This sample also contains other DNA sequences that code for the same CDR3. The CDR3 nucleotides read TGTGCCAGCAGCGTAGGTCTGGGTTACGAGCAGTACTTC. Translating it yields CASSVGLGYEQYF. J is TRBJ2-7 and V is TRBV9; D gene unclear. The CDR3 sequence is 13 residues long. CDR1 is SGDLS and CDR2 is YYNGEE in the germline V gene. Deletions cut 0 bases from V and 4 bases from J, with 8 bases between.

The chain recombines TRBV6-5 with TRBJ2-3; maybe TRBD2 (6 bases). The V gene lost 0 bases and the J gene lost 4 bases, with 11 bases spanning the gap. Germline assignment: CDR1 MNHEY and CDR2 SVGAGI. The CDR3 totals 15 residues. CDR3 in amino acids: CASSYSGGFADTQYF. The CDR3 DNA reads TGTGCCAGCAGTTACTCGGGGGGATTCGCAGATACGCAGTATTTT.

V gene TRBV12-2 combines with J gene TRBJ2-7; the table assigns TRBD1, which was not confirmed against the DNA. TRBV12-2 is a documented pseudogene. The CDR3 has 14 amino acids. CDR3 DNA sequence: TGTGCAAGTCGCTCACGGGACAAGTCCTACGAGCAGTACTTC. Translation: CASRSRDKSYEQYF.

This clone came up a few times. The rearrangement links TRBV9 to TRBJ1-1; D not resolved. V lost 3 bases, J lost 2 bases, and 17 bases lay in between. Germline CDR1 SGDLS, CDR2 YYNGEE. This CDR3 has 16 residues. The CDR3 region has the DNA TGTGCCAGCAGCGACGAATATGGGATAGGTAACACTGAAGCTTTCTTT. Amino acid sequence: CASSDEYGIGNTEAFF.

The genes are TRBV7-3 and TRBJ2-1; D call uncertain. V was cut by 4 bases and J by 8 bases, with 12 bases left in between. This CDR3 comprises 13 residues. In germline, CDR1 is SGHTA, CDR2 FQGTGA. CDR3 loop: CASSSINHDEQFF. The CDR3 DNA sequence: TGTGCCAGCAGCTCCATCAATCACGATGAGCAGTTCTTC. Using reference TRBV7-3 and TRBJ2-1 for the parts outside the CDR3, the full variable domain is GAGVSQTPSNKVTEKGKYVELRCDPISGHTALYWYRQSLGQGPEFLIYFQGTGAADDSGLPNDRFFAVRPEGSVSTLKIQRTERGDSAVYLCASSSINHDEQFFGPGTRLTVL.

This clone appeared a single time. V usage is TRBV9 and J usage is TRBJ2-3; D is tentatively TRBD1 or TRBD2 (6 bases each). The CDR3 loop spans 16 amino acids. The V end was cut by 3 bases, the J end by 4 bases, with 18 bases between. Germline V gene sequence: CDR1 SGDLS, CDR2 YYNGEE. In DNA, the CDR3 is TGTGCCAGCAGCGAGGGGGGAAATCAGAACCCAGATACGCAGTATTTT. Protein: CASSEGGNQNPDTQYF.

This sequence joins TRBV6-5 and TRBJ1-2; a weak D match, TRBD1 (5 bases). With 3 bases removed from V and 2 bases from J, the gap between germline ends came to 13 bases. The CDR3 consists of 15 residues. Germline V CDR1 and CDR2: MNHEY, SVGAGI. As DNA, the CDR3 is TGTGCCAGCAGTTATCTCGGTGGGGGGAACTATGGCTACACCTTC. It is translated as CASSYLGGGNYGYTF.

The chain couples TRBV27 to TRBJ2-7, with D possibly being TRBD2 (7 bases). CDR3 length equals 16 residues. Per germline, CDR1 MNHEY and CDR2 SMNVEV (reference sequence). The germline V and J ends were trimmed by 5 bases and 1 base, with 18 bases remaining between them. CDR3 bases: TGTGCCAGCAGTCCCTCCGGGGGGCCGGTATCCTACGAGCAGTACTTC. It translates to CASSPSGGPVSYEQYF.

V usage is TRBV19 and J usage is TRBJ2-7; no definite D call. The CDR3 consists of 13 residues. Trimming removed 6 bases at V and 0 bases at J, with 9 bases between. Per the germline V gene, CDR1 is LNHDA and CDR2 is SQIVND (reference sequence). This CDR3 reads CASRRGNSYEQYF. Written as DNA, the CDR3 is TGTGCCAGTAGGCGCGGAAACTCCTACGAGCAGTACTTC. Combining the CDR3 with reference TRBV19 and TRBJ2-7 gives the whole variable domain DGGITQSPKYLFRKEGQNVTLSCEQNLNHDAMYWYRQDPGQGLRLIYYSQIVNDFQKGDIAEGYSVSREKKESFPLTVTSAQKNPTAFYLCASRRGNSYEQYFGPGTRLTVT.

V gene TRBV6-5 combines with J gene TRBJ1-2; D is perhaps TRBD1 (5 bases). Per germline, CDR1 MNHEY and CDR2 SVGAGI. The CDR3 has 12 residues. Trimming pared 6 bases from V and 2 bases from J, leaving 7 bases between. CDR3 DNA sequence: TGTGCCAGCAGACGGGACAACTATGGCTACACCTTC. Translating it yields CASRRDNYGYTF.

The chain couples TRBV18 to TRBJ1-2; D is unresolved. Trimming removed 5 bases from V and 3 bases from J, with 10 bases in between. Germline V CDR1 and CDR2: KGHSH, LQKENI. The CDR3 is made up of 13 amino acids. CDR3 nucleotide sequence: TGTGCCAGCTCAGGGTCAGGTGACTATGGCTACACCTTC. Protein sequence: CASSGSGDYGYTF. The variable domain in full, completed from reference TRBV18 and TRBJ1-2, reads NAGVMQNPRHLVRRRGQEARLRCSPMKGHSHVYWYRQLPEEGLKFMVYLQKENIIDESGMPKERFSAEFPKEGPSILRIQQVVRGDSAAYFCASSGSGDYGYTFGSGTRLTVV.

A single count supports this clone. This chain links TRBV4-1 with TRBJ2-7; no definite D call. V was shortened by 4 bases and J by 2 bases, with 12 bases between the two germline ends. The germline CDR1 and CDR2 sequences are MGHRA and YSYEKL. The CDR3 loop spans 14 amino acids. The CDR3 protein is CASSPTDFTYEQYF. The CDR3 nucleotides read TGCGCCAGCAGCCCGACGGATTTCACCTACGAGCAGTACTTC.

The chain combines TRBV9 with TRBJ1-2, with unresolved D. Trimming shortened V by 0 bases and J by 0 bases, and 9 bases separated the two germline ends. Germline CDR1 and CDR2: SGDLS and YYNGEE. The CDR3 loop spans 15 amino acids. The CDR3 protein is CASSVAAAANYGYTF. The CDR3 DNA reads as TGTGCCAGCAGCGTAGCCGCCGCAGCTAACTATGGCTACACCTTC.